The next 27 T cell receptor beta chains were all read from a single sample in a study of blood T cells in healthy people across ages. A sample-barcoded 5' primer and a J-beta primer mix were used in a second PCR of roughly 6 to 11 cycles. A single record per CDR3 protein comes from TCRdb applying MiXCR to the 5' RACE reads. The sample contains about 1,400,000 distinct CDR3 sequences, roughly 60% of which appear only once. The sample consisted of blood. The receptors shown here come from a man between 18 and 35 years old in good health.

This clonotype was detected once. This chain uses TRBV2 with TRBJ2-3; 7 bases map to TRBD1. Losses at the gene ends were 6 bases for V and 3 bases for J; bases not matched to a gene: 12. The CDR3 runs 16 residues. CDR1 and CDR2 from the germline V gene are SNHLY and FYNNEI. CDR3 DNA: TGTGCCAGCAGCACCCGACAGGGCGAAGGGACAGATACGCAGTATTTT. Translating gives CASSTRQGEGTDTQYF.

This chain connects TRBV6-2 or TRBV6-3 to TRBJ2-3; 10 bases map to TRBD2. The CDR3 contains 14 residues. Looked up from germline, CDR1 is MNHEY and CDR2 is SVGEGT. After removal of 5 bases from V and 5 bases from J, the junction contained 4 bases not matched to a gene. The chain's CDR3 is CASSEGLAQDTQYF. CDR3 coding DNA: TGTGCCAGCAGTGAGGGACTAGCGCAAGATACGCAGTATTTT.

CDR3 coding DNA: TGTGCCAGCATCCCCATACGTACATACACCGGGGAGCTGTTTTTT. As protein: CASIPIRTYTGELFF. The chain has TRBV13 and TRBJ2-2, with D hard to call. CDR1 is PRHDT, CDR2 FYEKMQ, per germline (reference sequence). The V gene lost 7 bases and the J gene lost 3 bases, with 15 bases spanning the gap. This CDR3 has 15 amino acids.

V gene TRBV6-2 or TRBV6-3 combines with J gene TRBJ2-5, with 11 bases that match TRBD2. The last part of the DNA fits TRBJ2-7 better; the J call may be wrong. The CDR3 loop spans 19 amino acids. Germline CDR1 and CDR2: MNHEY and SVGEGT. CDR3 DNA: TGTGCCAGCAGCGACGTACTAACACGAACGGGACTAGCGGATTACGAGCAGTACTTC. It codes for CASSDVLTRTGLADYEQYF.

V gene TRBV10-3 combines with J gene TRBJ2-7; 9 bases agree with TRBD2. Germline CDR1 ENHRY, CDR2 SYGVKD. CDR3 size: 16 residues. V lost 4 bases and J lost 2; bases outside the gene matches: 9. CDR3: CAISVAPTSGPYEQYF. As DNA, the CDR3 is TGTGCCATCAGTGTAGCACCGACTAGCGGCCCCTACGAGCAGTACTTC.

The DNA of the CDR3 is TGTGCCAGCAGTCTCGCGGCTCCGACCTACGAGCAGTACTTC. Translated: CASSLAAPTYEQYF. This chain joins TRBV27 and TRBJ2-7; D is undetermined. V gave up 5 bases and J gave up 2 bases, with 13 bases separating them. The CDR3 runs to 14 residues. The germline CDR1 and CDR2 sequences are MNHEY and SMNVEV (reference sequence).

This clonotype was recorded a few times. The genes are TRBV29-1 and TRBJ2-7; 7 bases are a match to TRBD2. V lost 4 bases, J lost 2 bases, and 8 bases stayed unmatched. Per the germline V gene, CDR1 is SQVTM and CDR2 is ANQGSEA. This CDR3 has 14 amino acids. CDR3 sequence reads: CSVATGTIPYEQYF. CDR3 in DNA: TGCAGCGTTGCTACCGGGACTATCCCCTACGAGCAGTACTTC.

The CDR3 spells CASSPLTRLAGVPYEQYF. CDR3 bases: TGTGCCAGCAGTCCACTGACCCGACTAGCGGGAGTGCCCTACGAGCAGTACTTC. This rearrangement joins TRBV28 to TRBJ2-5, with TRBD2 matching 12 bases. Gene TRBJ2-7 matches the end of the DNA better, so the J call may be wrong. The CDR3 length is 18 residues. The germline CDR1 and CDR2 sequences are MDHEN and SYDVKM.

This rearrangement joins TRBV7-8 to TRBJ2-5, with 13 bases aligning to TRBD2. The DNA end lines up better with TRBJ2-7; the J call may be wrong. Germline CDR1 reads SGHVS; CDR2 reads FQNEAQ. The CDR3 consists of 12 residues. The CDR3: CASGLAGAEQYF. The DNA of the CDR3 is TGTGCCAGTGGACTAGCGGGGGCCGAGCAGTACTTC.

This chain joins TRBV2 and TRBJ2-5; 10 positions match TRBD1. The DNA matches TRBJ2-7 better at its end, which makes the J call doubtful. The CDR3 has 13 residues. Per germline, CDR1 SNHLY and CDR2 FYNNEI. The CDR3 reads CASMTGGRGEQYF. The CDR3 DNA sequence: TGTGCCAGCATGACAGGGGGCAGAGGCGAGCAGTACTTC.

J is TRBJ1-2 and V is TRBV27; D is possibly TRBD1 (5 bases). Deletions cut 5 bases from V and 7 bases from J, with 14 bases between. CDR3 size: 13 residues. Germline V gene sequence: CDR1 MNHEY, CDR2 SMNVEV (reference sequence). The CDR3 coding sequence is TGTGCCAGCAGTGTATTCCCAGGGTCTGGCTACACCTTC. This translates into CASSVFPGSGYTF.

The rearrangement joins TRBV7-2 to TRBJ2-5; D is possibly TRBD2 (6 bases). From germline, CDR1 is SGHTA and CDR2 FQGNSA. V was shortened by 4 bases and J by 11 bases, with 11 bases between the two germline ends. The CDR3 is made up of 11 amino acids. DNA of the CDR3: TGTGCCAGCAGCTCGGAGGGTCAGCAGTACTTC. This translates into CASSSEGQQYF.

The chain uses TRBV7-9 and TRBJ1-2; no clear D gene. The germline CDR1 and CDR2 sequences are SEHNR and FQNEAQ (reference sequence). V was clipped by 8 bases and J by 3 bases, with 13 bases between them. The CDR3 consists of 13 residues. CDR3 nucleotides: TGTGCCAGCGGACCGGGCCCTGACTATGGCTACACCTTC. Protein product: CASGPGPDYGYTF. Together with reference TRBV7-9 and TRBJ1-2, the CDR3 gives the full variable domain: DTGVSQNPRHKITKRGQNVTFRCDPISEHNRLYWYRQTLGQGPEFLTYFQNEAQLEKSRLLSDRFSAERPKGSFSTLEIQRTEQGDSAMYLCASGPGPDYGYTFGSGTRLTVV.

The V and J genes are TRBV29-1 and TRBJ2-5; weak D call: TRBD1 (6 bases). Deletions cut 7 bases from V and 5 bases from J, with 11 bases between. The germline CDR1 and CDR2 sequences are SQVTM and ANQGSEA. The CDR3 is 11 residues long. CDR3 sequence (DNA): TGCAGCGACAGGGACATGGAGACCCAGTACTTC. Its translation is CSDRDMETQYF.

This clonotype was counted a single time. The V gene is TRBV12-5, the J gene TRBJ2-3, with TRBD1 matching 9 bases. The V segment lost 6 bases and the J segment 5 bases; nucleotides outside the gene matches: 12. CDR1 and CDR2 (germline): LGHNT, FRNRAP. The CDR3 runs 16 residues. In nucleotides, the CDR3 is TGTGCTAGTGGACTACCCTACGACAGGGGGGTAGATACGCAGTATTTT. Translated: CASGLPYDRGVDTQYF.

The chain has TRBV2 and TRBJ1-4, with TRBD1 as a possible D gene (5 bases). Germline CDR1 reads SNHLY; CDR2 reads FYNNEI. V lost 8 bases and J 6 bases, leaving 22 bases between the germline ends. The CDR3 runs 16 residues. The CDR3 sequence: CASRTTSGTEHEKLFF. The DNA of the CDR3 is TGTGCCAGCCGCACCACTTCCGGGACCGAGCATGAAAAACTGTTTTTT.

This clonotype was observed once. The J gene is TRBJ2-3, the V gene TRBV10-3; D uncertain. The length of the CDR3 is 12 residues. V lost 8 bases and J lost 0, with 6 bases in between. Per the germline V gene, CDR1 is ENHRY and CDR2 is SYGVKD. CDR3 residues: CAIQTSTDTQYF. The CDR3 DNA sequence: TGTGCCATCCAGACGAGCACAGATACGCAGTATTTT.

This clonotype was counted a few times. The chain recombines TRBV4-1 with TRBJ2-3; no definite D call. Germline CDR1 is MGHRA and CDR2 is YSYEKL. This CDR3 has 15 amino acids. Trimming pared 4 bases from V and 7 bases from J, leaving 18 bases between. In nucleotides, the CDR3 is TGCGCCAGCAGCCCCCCCAGGCAGCCCAGGAATACGCAGTATTTT. The encoded protein is CASSPPRQPRNTQYF.

The CDR3 region has the DNA TGTGCCAGCAGCCAGAGGGCGAGAGCGTCCTACAATGAGCAGTACTTC. It codes for CASSQRARASYNEQYF. The chain has TRBV7-9 and TRBJ2-1; TRBD2 might be the D (5 bases). The tail of the sequence fits TRBJ2-7 better, so the J call may be wrong. The CDR3 length is 16 residues. Germline V gene sequence: CDR1 SEHNR, CDR2 FQNEAQ (reference sequence).

This clonotype has a count of ten or more. The chain has TRBV20-1 and TRBJ2-5; D gene unclear. The germline V and J ends were trimmed by 6 bases and 2 bases, with 7 bases remaining between them. CDR1 and CDR2 (germline): DFQATT, SNEGSKA (reference sequence). This CDR3 comprises 11 residues. The CDR3 DNA sequence: TGCAGTGCCGAGATACAAGAGACCCAGTACTTC. It translates to CSAEIQETQYF.

The V gene is TRBV6-1, the J gene TRBJ1-2; D is unclear. The germline gives CDR1 MNHNS, CDR2 SASEGT. V was pared by 1 base and J by 8 bases, with 8 bases between. There are 12 residues in the CDR3. CDR3 protein: CASSEERWGYTF. The CDR3 coding sequence is TGTGCCAGCAGTGAAGAAAGATGGGGCTACACCTTC.

A single count supports this clonotype. The chain links TRBV2 to TRBJ2-5; 14 bases fit TRBD2. The J call may be wrong; the DNA end is better matched by TRBJ2-7. Germline V lookup: CDR1 SNHLY, CDR2 FYNNEI. The CDR3 is 19 residues long. The CDR3 DNA sequence: TGTGCCAGCAGTGGAGCCGGGACTAGCGGGAGTCTCCCCGACTACGAGCAGTACTTC. Encoded protein: CASSGAGTSGSLPDYEQYF.

The rearrangement joins TRBV7-8 to TRBJ1-2; D unresolved. There are 16 residues in the CDR3. From germline, CDR1 is SGHVS and CDR2 FQNEAQ. Trimming cost V 4 bases and J 6 bases, with 21 bases left between them. This CDR3 is CASSSENEMGSNGYTF. Written as DNA, the CDR3 is TGTGCCAGCAGCTCAGAGAATGAAATGGGATCCAATGGCTACACCTTC. The whole variable domain, remainder taken from reference TRBV7-8 and TRBJ1-2, is GAGVSQSPRYKVAKRGQDVALRCDPISGHVSLFWYQQALGQGPEFLTYFQNEAQLDKSGLPSDRFFAERPEGSVSTLKIQRTQQEDSAVYLCASSSENEMGSNGYTFGSGTRLTVV.

The CDR3 here is CASRPRETQYF. CDR3 bases: TGTGCCAGTAGGCCTAGGGAGACCCAGTACTTC. V usage is TRBV6-1 and J usage is TRBJ2-4; D uncertain. The end of the DNA is better explained by TRBJ2-5, so the J call may be wrong. Germline CDR1 reads MNHNS; CDR2 reads SASEGT. The CDR3 has 11 amino acids.

The CDR3 here is CASSLVEATYSNQPQHF. The CDR3 DNA reads as TGTGCCAGCAGCTTAGTAGAGGCTACTTACAGCAATCAGCCCCAGCATTTT. This chain links TRBV7-9 with TRBJ1-5; no definite D call. The CDR3 has 17 amino acids. CDR1 is SEHNR, CDR2 FQNEAQ, per germline (reference sequence). Deletions cut 1 base from V and 1 base from J, with 14 bases between.

J is TRBJ2-1 and V is TRBV7-8; TRBD1 matches at 10 bases. Germline-derived CDR1 and CDR2 are SGHVS and FQNEAQ. The CDR3 covers 13 residues. The V segment lost 6 bases and the J segment 8 bases; nucleotides outside the gene matches: 4. This CDR3 is CASRGDRGYEQFF. The CDR3 bases are TGTGCCAGCAGAGGGGACAGGGGCTATGAGCAGTTCTTC.

CDR3 coding DNA: TGTGCCAGCAGGGGTGGGACAGGCGACACCGGGGAGCTGTTTTTT. It yields the protein CASRGGTGDTGELFF. The V call is TRBV6-1, the J call TRBJ2-2, with TRBD1 matching 8 bases. The CDR3 has 15 residues. The V gene end was trimmed by 6 bases and the J gene end by 3 bases; junction bases not matched to a gene: 6. Per germline, CDR1 MNHNS and CDR2 SASEGT.